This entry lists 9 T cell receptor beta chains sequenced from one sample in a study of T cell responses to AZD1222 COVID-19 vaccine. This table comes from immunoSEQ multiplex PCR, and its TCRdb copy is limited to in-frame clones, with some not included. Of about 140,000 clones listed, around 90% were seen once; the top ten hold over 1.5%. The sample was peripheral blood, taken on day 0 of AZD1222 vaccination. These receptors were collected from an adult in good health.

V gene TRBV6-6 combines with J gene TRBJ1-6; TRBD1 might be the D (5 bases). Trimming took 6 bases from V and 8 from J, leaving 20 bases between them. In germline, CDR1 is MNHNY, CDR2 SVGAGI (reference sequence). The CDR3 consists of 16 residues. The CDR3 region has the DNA TGTGCCAGCAGCACCGGGCCGGGGGAGAGGGATTCACCCCTCCACTTT. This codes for CASSTGPGERDSPLHF.

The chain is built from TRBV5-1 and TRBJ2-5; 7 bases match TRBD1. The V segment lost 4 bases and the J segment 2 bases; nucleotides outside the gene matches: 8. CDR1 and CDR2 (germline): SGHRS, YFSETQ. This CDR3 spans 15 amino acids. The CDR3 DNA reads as TGCGCCAGCAGCCGTGGGACAGCCTTACAAGAGACCCAGTACTTC. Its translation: CASSRGTALQETQYF.

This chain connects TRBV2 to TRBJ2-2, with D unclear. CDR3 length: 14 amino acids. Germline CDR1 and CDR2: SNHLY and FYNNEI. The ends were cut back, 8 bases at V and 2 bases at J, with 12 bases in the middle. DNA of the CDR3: TGTGCCAGCGGCGAACAGTCAAACACCGGGGAGCTGTTTTTT. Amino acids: CASGEQSNTGELFF.

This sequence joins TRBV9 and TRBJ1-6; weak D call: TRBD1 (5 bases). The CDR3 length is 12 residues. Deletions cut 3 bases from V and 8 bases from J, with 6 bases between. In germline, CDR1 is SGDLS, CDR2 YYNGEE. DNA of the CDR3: TGTGCCAGCAGCGGGGGGGATTCACCCCTCCACTTT. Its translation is CASSGGDSPLHF.

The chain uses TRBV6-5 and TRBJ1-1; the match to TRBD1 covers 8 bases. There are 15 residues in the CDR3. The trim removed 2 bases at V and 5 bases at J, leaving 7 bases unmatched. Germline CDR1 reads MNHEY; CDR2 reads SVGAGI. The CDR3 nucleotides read TGTGCCAGCAGTTACCTGACAGGGGTAGGAACTGAAGCTTTCTTT. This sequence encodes CASSYLTGVGTEAFF.

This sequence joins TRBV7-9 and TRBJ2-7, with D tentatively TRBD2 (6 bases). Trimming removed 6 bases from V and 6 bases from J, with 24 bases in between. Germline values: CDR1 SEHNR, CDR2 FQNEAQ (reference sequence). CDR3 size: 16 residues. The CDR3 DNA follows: TGTGCCAGCAGTTTGGAGGGGCCTGCACTTGTCCCCGAGCAGTACTTC. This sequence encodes CASSLEGPALVPEQYF. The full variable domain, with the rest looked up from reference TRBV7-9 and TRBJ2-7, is DTGVSQNPRHKITKRGQNVTFRCDPISEHNRLYWYRQTLGQGPEFLTYFQNEAQLEKSRLLSDRFSAERPKGSFSTLEIQRTEQGDSAMYLCASSLEGPALVPEQYFGPGTRLTVT.

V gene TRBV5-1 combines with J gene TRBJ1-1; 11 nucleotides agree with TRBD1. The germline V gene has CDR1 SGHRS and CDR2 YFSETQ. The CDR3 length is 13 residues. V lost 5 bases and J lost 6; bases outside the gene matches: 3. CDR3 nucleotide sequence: TGCGCCAGCAGTTCGGGACAGGGGGCTGAAGCTTTCTTT. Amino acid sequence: CASSSGQGAEAFF.

CDR3 coding DNA: TGCGCCAGCAGCCCGGGACAGATGAACACTGAAGCTTTCTTT. It specifies CASSPGQMNTEAFF. The V gene is TRBV4-1, the J gene TRBJ1-1; 7 nucleotides agree with TRBD1. CDR1 is MGHRA and CDR2 is YSYEKL in the germline V gene. The V gene end was trimmed by 4 bases and the J gene end by 0 bases; junction bases not matched to a gene: 2. This CDR3 is built from 14 residues.

The CDR3 DNA reads as TGTGCCAGCAGTGGGGGGCCCAGTAGTTGGGATACGCAGTATTTT. Its protein is CASSGGPSSWDTQYF. V and J are TRBV2 and TRBJ2-3; D perhaps matches TRBD1 (6 bases). Trimming took off 4 bases at V and 6 bases at J, with 17 bases between the two ends. The germline gives CDR1 SNHLY, CDR2 FYNNEI. This CDR3 has 15 residues.